This paragraph reports one TCR beta chain. This clonotype was seen a few times. Its antigen is not yet known. A much larger clone differs by one base, so this may be a read error. What the time point label conveys for this sample: newly diagnosed GD, antithyroid drugs for less than 3 months. For both TCR sequencing and RNA sequencing, RNA was extracted from PBMCs in TRIzol. Graves' disease was diagnosed according to American Thyroid Association guidelines. Patients were recruited from an endocrinology department in Xi'an, China. Each patient gave roughly 8.4 milliliters of peripheral blood, collected in an EDTA anticoagulant tube. Ficoll Paque Plus density gradient separation was used to isolate PBMCs, and no further T cell sorting was done. An Agilent 2100 Bioanalyzer and agarose gel were used to assess RNA quality, and a NanoDrop 2000 was used to measure RNA concentration. The library was prepared using multiplex PCR. Sequencing used an Illumina HiSeq 4000. TCR beta libraries were built with iRepertoire HTBI primers and Arm-PCR amplification of CDR3 regions. PCR products were gel purified before sequencing. The original pipeline was this. Gene usage analysis of CDR3 amino acid clonotypes relied on the roughly 60 TRBV and 13 to 15 TRBJ segments identified across samples. COPE and FqMerger were used to merge filtered high-quality paired reads into contigs. Contigs were aligned with BLAST to IMGT TRBV, TRBD and TRBJ reference genes, and CDR3 was defined per IMGT. Highly expanded clones were defined as clonotypes with a frequency above 0.1%. Shannon entropy served as the measure of repertoire diversity, while the Gini coefficient captured V-J evenness. Clonotypes shared by more than one individual were considered public. The public sequencing data were trimmed at Q25 with fastp and processed into clonotypes with MiXCR by TCRdb, which kept only in-frame beta chains. Identical CDR3 proteins give one entry, which carries the most common genes and DNA. These V and J calls originate from TCRdb's pipeline instead of the authors' own analysis. This sample gives hundreds of thousands of distinct CDR3 sequences in total; about 14% of them show up just once. The ten largest clones represent 8.5% to 10% of the sample.

This specimen belongs to a study of regulatory T cells in long-lasting Graves disease (dated by TCRdb to the early 2020s). About the investigation overall: Patients with newly diagnosed Graves' disease had been on antithyroid drugs for under 3 months. Patients with persistent Graves' disease were compared with patients with newly diagnosed Graves' disease using TCR sequencing and RNA sequencing of peripheral blood. The study was conducted in China and was registered as a clinical trial. A total of about 33 samples underwent TCR sequencing, from about 13 patients with persistent Graves' disease and approximately 20 patients with newly diagnosed Graves' disease.

The CDR3 measures 17 amino acids from cysteine to phenylalanine. The DNA shown is the 51-base CDR3, in frame from base 1. Via the germline V gene, CDR1 is MNHNS and CDR2 SASEGT. From V the trimming removes 4 bases and from J it removes 1 base, while the gene matches leave 8 bases of the junction unaccounted for. Overall results and qualifications from the work: TRBV28, TRBJ1-2 and TRBJ2-5 were preferentially used in persistent disease, while TRBV20-1 and TRBJ2-1 were favored in newly diagnosed disease. Sequencing and analysis were restricted to the TCR beta chain. Patients with persistent disease shared more public clonotypes (about 2,700) than newly diagnosed patients did (966). The study examined only peripheral blood because the primary lesion, thyroid tissue, could not be accessed. Compared with newly diagnosed patients, persistent Graves' disease patients had lower TCR Shannon entropy and fewer highly expanded clones, which suggests clonal expansion. The authors acknowledged the small sample size as a limitation that may reduce accuracy.

This same sample was also taken into another study, of T cells in Graves' hyperthyroidism and ophthalmopathy. The second study's authors report: Stable Graves' hyperthyroidism was defined as the absence of progression to ophthalmopathy over 18 months of follow-up. Hyperthyroidism patients were newly diagnosed, had a disease duration of under 2 months, and were aged 18 to 65 years. Exclusion was applied to patients with uncontrolled infections, other autoimmune diseases, pregnancy or lactation. Diagnoses were established on the basis of clinical symptoms, serum thyroxine and TRAb, thyroid ultrasound, and orbital computed tomography. A first-round RT-PCR of the TCR CDR3 used the HTBI primer set with the Qiagen OneStep RT-PCR kit. Blood samples also contained most of the expanded thyroid clonotypes (frequency above 0.001), which suggests that blood repertoires may reflect thyroid immune responses. A 13 V-J signature model separated ophthalmopathy from stable hyperthyroidism, with approximately 87% sensitivity and 81.08% specificity in cross-validation and 80%/75% in testing. During validation, the model predicted progression to ophthalmopathy a median of around 7 months ahead of onset, with almost 71% sensitivity and 72% to 85% specificity. A discovery cohort of around 100 patients, about 43 with Graves' ophthalmopathy and over 55 with stable Graves' hyperthyroidism, was used to find distinguishing TCR V-J signatures. An independent validation cohort of under 20 hyperthyroidism patients and approximately 16 patients who later progressed to ophthalmopathy tested prospective prediction of ophthalmopathy. The approximately 97 discovery patients were randomly divided into training and test sets at a 7:3 ratio. Thyroid tissue and blood T-cell repertoires from six Graves' hyperthyroidism patients were also compared in the study. After blood sampling, hyperthyroidism patients were treated with methimazole at a starting dose of 30 mg daily, and ophthalmopathy patients were treated with high-dose intravenous methylprednisolone. A second multiplex PCR round built the libraries, followed by size selection and purification. Libraries were sequenced paired-end with 100 bp reads on an Illumina HiSeq2000. SOAPnuke was used to process the raw data, removing reads that contained adapters or uncalled bases, had a mean Phred below 15, or lacked an exact match to the constant primer or identifier. COPE v1.2.5 was used to merge high-quality paired reads, and clonotypes were defined as unique nucleotide sequences. MiTCR v1.1 was used to align the clonotypes against IMGT TRBV, TRBD and TRBJ reference segments. Only V-J combinations with frequency above 0.0001, covering 99.2% of repertoires, were analysed. A TCS score was defined as the ratio of F50 (clonal expansion) to E x V (chaos), with BLOSUM62-based TCRdist applied between CDR3 peptides within each V-J. Welch's t-statistics and random forest reduced some 510 V-J features to 13, which were used in a naive Bayes classifier (R e1071). No statistical method was used to set the sample size in advance, and investigators knew the group allocation. TCR Vbeta CDR3 sequencing of fewer than 150 peripheral blood samples (under 45 ophthalmopathy, 75 hyperthyroidism and approximately 17 progressor patients) is reported in the paper.

Here the chain combines TRBV6-1 and TRBJ2-5; 11 central nucleotides agree with TRBD2. The sequencing here drew on peripheral blood mononuclear cells (PBMCs), taken at new diagnosis, from a patient treated with antithyroid drugs. This TCR derives from a man aged 25 to 40 with Graves disease. Donor details come from another sample of the same person, matched by shared clones. For the CDR3, the sequence is CASSGPTSGEIQETQYF. The DNA sequence reads TGTGCCAGCAGTGGTCCGACTAGCGGGGAAATCCAAGAGACCCAGTACTTC.